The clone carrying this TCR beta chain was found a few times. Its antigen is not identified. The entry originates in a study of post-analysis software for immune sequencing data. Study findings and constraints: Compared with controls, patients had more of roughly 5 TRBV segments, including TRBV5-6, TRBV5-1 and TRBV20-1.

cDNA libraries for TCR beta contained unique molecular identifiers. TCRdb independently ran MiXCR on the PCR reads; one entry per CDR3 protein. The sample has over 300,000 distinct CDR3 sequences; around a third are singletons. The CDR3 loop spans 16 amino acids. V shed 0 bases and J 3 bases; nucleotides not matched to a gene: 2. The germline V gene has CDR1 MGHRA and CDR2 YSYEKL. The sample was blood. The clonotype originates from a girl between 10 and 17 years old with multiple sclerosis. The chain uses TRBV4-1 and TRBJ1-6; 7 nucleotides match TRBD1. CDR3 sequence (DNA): TGCGCCAGCAGCCAAGAGGGACAGATCTATAATTCACCCCTCCACTTT. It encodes CASSQEGQIYNSPLHF.